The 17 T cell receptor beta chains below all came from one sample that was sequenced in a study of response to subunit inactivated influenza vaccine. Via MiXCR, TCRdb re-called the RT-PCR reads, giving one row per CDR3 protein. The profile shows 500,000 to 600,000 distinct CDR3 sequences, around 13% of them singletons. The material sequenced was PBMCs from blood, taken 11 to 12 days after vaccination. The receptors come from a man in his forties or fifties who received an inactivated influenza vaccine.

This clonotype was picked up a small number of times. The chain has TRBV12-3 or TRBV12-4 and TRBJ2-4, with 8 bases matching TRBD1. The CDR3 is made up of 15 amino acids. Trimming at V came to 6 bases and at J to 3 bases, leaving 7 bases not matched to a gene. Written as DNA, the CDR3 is TGTGCCAGCAGCACAGGGGGACACGACAAAAACATTCAGTACTTC. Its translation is CASSTGGHDKNIQYF.

This chain's CDR3 is CATSTRTRQSLNEKLFF. The CDR3 nucleotides are TGTGCCACCAGCACTCGGACCCGACAGTCGCTTAATGAAAAACTGTTTTTT. The chain uses TRBV15 and TRBJ1-4, with D tentatively TRBD1 (5 bases). Germline CDR1 and CDR2: LNHNV and YYDKDF (reference sequence). V lost 4 bases and J lost 4, with 19 bases in between. This CDR3 contains 17 residues.

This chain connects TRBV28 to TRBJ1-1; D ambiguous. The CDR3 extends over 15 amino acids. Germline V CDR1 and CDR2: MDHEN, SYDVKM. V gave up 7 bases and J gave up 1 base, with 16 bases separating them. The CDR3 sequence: CASKIGDPGNTEAFF. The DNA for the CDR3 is TGTGCCAGCAAAATCGGAGACCCAGGGAACACTGAAGCTTTCTTT.

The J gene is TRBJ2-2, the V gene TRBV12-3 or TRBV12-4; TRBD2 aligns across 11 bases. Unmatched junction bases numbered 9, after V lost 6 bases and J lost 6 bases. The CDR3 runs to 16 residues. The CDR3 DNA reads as TGTGCCAGCAGCCTCGCTAGCGGGGGGCGTCCCGGGGAGCTGTTTTTT. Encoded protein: CASSLASGGRPGELFF.

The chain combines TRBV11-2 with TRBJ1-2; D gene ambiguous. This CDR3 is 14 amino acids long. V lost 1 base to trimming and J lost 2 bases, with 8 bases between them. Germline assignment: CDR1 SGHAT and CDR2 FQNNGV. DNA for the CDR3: TGTGCCAGCAGCTTAGTAGGGCCGAACTATGGCTACACCTTC. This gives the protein CASSLVGPNYGYTF. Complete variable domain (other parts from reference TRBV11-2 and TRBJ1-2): EAGVAQSPRYKIIEKRQSVAFWCNPISGHATLYWYQQILGQGPKLLIQFQNNGVVDDSQLPKDRFSAERLKGVDSTLKIQPAKLEDSAVYLCASSLVGPNYGYTFGSGTRLTVV.

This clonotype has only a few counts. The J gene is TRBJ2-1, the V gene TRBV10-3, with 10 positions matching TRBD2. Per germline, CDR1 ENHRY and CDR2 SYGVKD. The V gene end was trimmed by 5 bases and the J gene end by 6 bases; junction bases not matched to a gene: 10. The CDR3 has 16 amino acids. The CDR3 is CAISRQSGRAGNEQFF. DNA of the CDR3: TGTGCCATCAGTCGTCAAAGCGGGAGGGCCGGCAATGAGCAGTTCTTC.

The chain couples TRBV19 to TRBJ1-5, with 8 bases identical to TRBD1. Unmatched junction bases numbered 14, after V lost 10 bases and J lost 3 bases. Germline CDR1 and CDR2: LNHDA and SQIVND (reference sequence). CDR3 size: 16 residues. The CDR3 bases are TGTGCCACGAGAAACTTCGGACAGGGCGACAATCAGCCCCAGCATTTT. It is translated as CATRNFGQGDNQPQHF.

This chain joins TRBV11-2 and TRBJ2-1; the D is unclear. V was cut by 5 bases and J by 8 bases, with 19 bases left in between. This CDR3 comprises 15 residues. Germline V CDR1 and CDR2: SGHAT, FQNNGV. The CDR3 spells CASSRLGWGVHEQFF. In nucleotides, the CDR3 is TGTGCCAGCAGCCGTTTGGGGTGGGGTGTGCATGAGCAGTTCTTC.

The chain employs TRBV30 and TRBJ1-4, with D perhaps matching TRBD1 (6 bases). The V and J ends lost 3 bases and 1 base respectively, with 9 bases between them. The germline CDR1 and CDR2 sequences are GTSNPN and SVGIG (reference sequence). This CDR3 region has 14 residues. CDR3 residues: CAWSRDITNEKLFF. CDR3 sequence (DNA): TGTGCCTGGAGCCGGGACATAACTAATGAAAAACTGTTTTTT.

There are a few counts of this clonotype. CDR3 in amino acids: CASSRFQETQYF. For the CDR3, the DNA is TGTGCCAGCTCCCGGTTCCAAGAGACCCAGTACTTC. The rearrangement uses TRBV11-2 and TRBJ2-5; D is undetermined. Germline CDR1 SGHAT, CDR2 FQNNGV. The CDR3 has 12 amino acids. V was shortened by 8 bases and J by 1 base, with 8 bases between the two germline ends.

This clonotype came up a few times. This chain's CDR3 is CASSLTQYRDEAFF. DNA for the CDR3: TGTGCCAGCAGCTTAACCCAATACAGGGATGAAGCTTTCTTT. The chain uses TRBV11-2 and TRBJ1-1; D might be TRBD1 (6 bases). Germline values: CDR1 SGHAT, CDR2 FQNNGV. This CDR3 contains 14 residues. Trimming cost V 2 bases and J 7 bases, with 14 bases left between them.

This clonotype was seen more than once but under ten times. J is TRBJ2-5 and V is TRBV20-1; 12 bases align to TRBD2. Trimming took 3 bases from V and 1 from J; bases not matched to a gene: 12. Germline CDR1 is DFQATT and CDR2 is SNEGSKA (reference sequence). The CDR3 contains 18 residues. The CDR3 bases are TGCAGTGCTAGTTCTGGACTAGCGGGATACGGTGGCCAAGAGACCCAGTACTTC. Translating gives CSASSGLAGYGGQETQYF.

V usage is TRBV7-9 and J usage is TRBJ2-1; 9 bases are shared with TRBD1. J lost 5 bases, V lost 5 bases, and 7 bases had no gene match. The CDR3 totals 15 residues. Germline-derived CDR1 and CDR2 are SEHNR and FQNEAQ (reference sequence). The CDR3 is CASSPWTGAHNEQFF. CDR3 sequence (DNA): TGTGCCAGCAGCCCCTGGACAGGGGCTCACAATGAGCAGTTCTTC.

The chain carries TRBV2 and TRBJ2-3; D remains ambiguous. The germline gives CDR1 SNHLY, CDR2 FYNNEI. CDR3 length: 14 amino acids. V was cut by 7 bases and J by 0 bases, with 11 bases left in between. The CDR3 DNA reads TGTGCCAGCACATCCAGATCTAGCACAGATACGCAGTATTTT. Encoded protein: CASTSRSSTDTQYF.

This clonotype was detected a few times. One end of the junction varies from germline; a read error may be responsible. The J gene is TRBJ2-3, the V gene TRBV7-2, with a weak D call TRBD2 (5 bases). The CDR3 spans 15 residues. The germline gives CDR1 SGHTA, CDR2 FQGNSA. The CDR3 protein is CASRLGLGTTDTQYF. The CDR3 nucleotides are TGTGCCAGCAGATTAGGACTGGGAACCACAGATACGCAGTATTTT.

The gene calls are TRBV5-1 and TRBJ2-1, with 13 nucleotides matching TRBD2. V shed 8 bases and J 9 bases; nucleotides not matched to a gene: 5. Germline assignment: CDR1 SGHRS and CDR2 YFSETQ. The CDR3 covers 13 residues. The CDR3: CASRTSGSGEQFF. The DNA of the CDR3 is TGCGCCAGTCGGACTAGCGGGAGTGGTGAGCAGTTCTTC.

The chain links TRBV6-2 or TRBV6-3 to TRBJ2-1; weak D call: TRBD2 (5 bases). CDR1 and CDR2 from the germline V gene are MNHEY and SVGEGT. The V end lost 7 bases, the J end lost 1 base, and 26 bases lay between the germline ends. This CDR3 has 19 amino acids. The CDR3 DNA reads TGTGCCAGCACCCTCGACCACCGGAGGACCTCGATATCCTACAATGAGCAGTTCTTC. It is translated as CASTLDHRRTSISYNEQFF.